This T cell receptor beta chain was sequenced for a study of blood T cell repertoires in COVID-19. In the original analysis: Nucleated cell number was recorded as an estimate derived from reference gene primer amplification. The data were produced by immunoSEQ multiplex PCR, yet TCRdb's version contains in-frame clones alone and is incomplete. V and J calls plus clone size are reproduced from that table; the DNA served to infer D and trimming. In the table there are 95,000 to 110,000 clones, roughly 84% of which are singletons. Germline CDR1 MGHRA, CDR2 YSYEKL. V lost 2 bases to trimming and J lost 0 bases, with 7 bases between them. This CDR3 has 14 amino acids.

The rearrangement links TRBV4-1 to TRBJ1-1; no reliable D call. Sample: peripheral blood. This receptor was identified in a human donor in a cohort sampled during active or convalescent COVID-19. Here the CDR3 reads CASSQSPMNTEAFF. CDR3 coding DNA: TGCGCCAGCAGCCAAAGTCCTATGAACACTGAAGCTTTCTTT.